This T cell receptor beta chain appears in the sequencing data of a study of identical twins (dated by TCRdb to the mid-2010s). Looking at the study overall: The study deep-sequenced TCR alpha and beta repertoires from monozygotic twins, unrelated adults of various ages and cord blood to test whether fetal clonotypes persist. To rule out contamination, the twin experiments were replicated at different times with different library preparation protocols. General findings and caveats noted by the study authors: Because the same donors could not be followed over many years, the conclusions depended on cross-sectional statistical analysis. Compared with coincidental sharing between unrelated individuals, out-of-frame TCR alpha sequences shared between twins showed an excess of sequences with low generation probability. A weaker excess of twin sharing was found in beta out-of-frame sequences because the signal-to-noise ratio was lowered by fewer shared sequences. Fewer insertions were carried by abundant cord blood beta clonotypes, a similar but weaker trend appeared in young adult naive repertoires, and no such trend appeared in memory repertoires. Out-of-frame TCR alpha sharing in monozygotic twins was systematically underestimated by recombination models, whereas sharing between unrelated individuals was in agreement with the recombination models. Zero-insertion analyses could be partly confounded by invariant T cells such as MAIT and iNKT, though diverse VJ usage argued against such confounding for most clonotypes.

Receptors were amplified or captured by 5' RACE. For sequencing, an Illumina HiSeq 2000 was employed. Template switching added a universal primer binding site, and the final cDNA carried a unique molecular identifier that allowed TCR cDNA molecules to be counted accurately. Specific primers in the conserved constant-segment region were used to synthesize first-strand cDNA for the TCR alpha and beta chains. To control for contamination, every cDNA library was double barcoded, receiving both a SMART-Mk sample barcode and Illumina barcodes. TruSeq adapter sequences, together with Illumina sample barcodes, were added in two successive PCR steps. TCR alpha and beta cDNA libraries were sequenced on the Illumina HiSeq platform with custom primers. In the authors' own workflow: Raw reads were processed with MiGEC to extract unique molecular identifiers, and MiXCR was used to determine CDR3 positions. Recombination models were inferred per individual with the repgenHMM and IGoR tools using an EM algorithm. Shared clonotype analysis was performed with the tcR package in R, normalizing sharing by the product of cloneset sizes. To study raw recombination without the effects of thymic and clonal selection, out-of-frame nonproductive sequences were analyzed. TCRdb passed the public sequencing reads through fastp at Q25 and MiXCR, retaining productive beta sequences. CDR3 protein duplicates are merged, each entry listing the most common genes and DNA. What appears here as the V and J calls and clone size reflects TCRdb's work, not the paper's. Recorded for this sample are about 730,000 distinct CDR3 sequences; around 20% of them occurred a single time. Approximately 4.5% of the sample comes from the top ten.

This clonotype has a handful of counts. The antigen it recognizes is unknown. Nothing much larger sits one base from this clone, and base qualities are not available. Only healthy Caucasian donors were included. The twin cohort consisted of three pairs of female monozygotic twins, all aged 18 to 29 years. The RNA used for TCR libraries was isolated from peripheral blood mononuclear cells. The CDR3 has 15 amino acids, counting the end cysteine and phenylalanine. Only CDR3 DNA is held: 45 bases, read in frame from base 1. The germline V end is reduced by 3 bases and the J end by 5 bases; junction bases left unmatched: 9. These sequences were also reported in another study, on T cells expressing NK-cell markers. As the second publication notes: In sorted CD3+CD56+NKG2C+, CD3+CD56+NKG2C- and CD3+CD56-NKG2C+ T-cell subsets from several donors, TCR beta-chain repertoires were profiled. Among the eight sequenced donors, seven were HCMV-seropositive and one was HCMV-seronegative. In several experiments an anti-gammadeltaTCR antibody was added to restrict sorting to alphabetaTCR-expressing T cells. In a handful of donors, the dominant CD3+CD56+NKG2C+ clonotypes were among the top 10 CD8+ clonotypes and accounted for roughly 1.0-8% of CD8+ T cells. Those dominant clonotypes were again the most abundant among CD3+CD56-NKG2C+ cells in four donors, at about 28.3-60.1%. Whether the expanded NKG2C-expressing T cell clones were specific for HCMV antigens remained unclear. The study sequenced eight donors, all healthy volunteers chosen at random: three men and five women. To determine HCMV serostatus, a commercial ELISA kit was used to detect HCMV-specific IgG in serum. For about 6 donors, unsorted PBMC were also used to sequence bulk peripheral blood T-cell repertoires. MIGEC handled demultiplexing of the reads and grouping by UMI, while MiTCR was used to assemble and quantify clonotypes. Only TCR cDNA sequences supported by at least two reads were kept to exclude erroneous sequences. The tcR package was used for downstream repertoire analysis, with clonotypes matched between fractions based on CDR3 nucleotide sequence plus V segment. Antigen specificity was annotated against VDJdb with VDJmatch, allowing one amino acid substitution in CDR3.

The V gene is TRBV12-3 or TRBV12-4 and the J gene is TRBJ1-1, and 7 junctional nucleotides match TRBD1. The clonotype comes from a woman aged 18 to 35 in good health. Sequenced input: PBMCs. This receptor carries the CDR3 CASSFRGRGHTEAFF. Read as DNA, the sequence is TGTGCCAGCAGTTTTAGGGGGCGCGGGCATACTGAAGCTTTCTTT.